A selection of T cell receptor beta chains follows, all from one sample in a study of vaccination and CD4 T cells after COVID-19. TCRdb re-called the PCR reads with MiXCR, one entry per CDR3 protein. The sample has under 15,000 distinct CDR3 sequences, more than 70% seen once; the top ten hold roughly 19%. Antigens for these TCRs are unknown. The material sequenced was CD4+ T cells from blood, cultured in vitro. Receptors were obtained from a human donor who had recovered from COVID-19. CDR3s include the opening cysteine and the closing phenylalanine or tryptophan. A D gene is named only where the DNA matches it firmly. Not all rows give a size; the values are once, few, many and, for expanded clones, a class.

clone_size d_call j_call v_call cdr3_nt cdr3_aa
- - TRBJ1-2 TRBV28 TGTGCCAGCAGTTTATGGGCTGCCAGCTATGGCTACACCTTC CASSLWAASYGYTF
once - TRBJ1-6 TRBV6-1 TGTGCCAGCAGTCCCAGGGGACTCCGGGCTTCACCCCTCCACTTT CASSPRGLRASPLHF
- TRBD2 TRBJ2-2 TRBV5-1 TGCGCCAGCAGCCGCGGTCCTAGCGGCACCGGGGAGCTGTTTTTT CASSRGPSGTGELFF
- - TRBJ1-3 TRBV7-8 TGTGCCAGCAGCCCCACGGGGGGCGGCTCTGGAAACACCATATATTTT CASSPTGGGSGNTIYF
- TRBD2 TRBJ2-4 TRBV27 TGTGCCAGCAGTTTAGCGGGAGGAGGTTGGGGCATTCAGTACTTC CASSLAGGGWGIQYF
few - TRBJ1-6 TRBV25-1 TGTGCCAGCACAGGTCTCGGCTCCTATAATTCACCCCTCCACTTT CASTGLGSYNSPLHF
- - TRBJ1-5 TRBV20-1 TGCAGTGCTAGAGAAGAGCCGTCAAGGCCCCAGCATTTT CSAREEPSRPQHF
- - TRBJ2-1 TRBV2 TGTGCCAGGAGACAGCACAATGAGCAGTTCTTC CARRQHNEQFF
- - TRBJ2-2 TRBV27 TGTGCCAGCCGCCGCCGGGAACCGGAGCTGTTTTTT CASRRREPELFF
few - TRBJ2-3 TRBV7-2 TGTGCCAGCAGCTCCTATTTGGATACGCAGTATTTT CASSSYLDTQYF
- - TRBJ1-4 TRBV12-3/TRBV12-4 TGTGCCAGCAGTTTAGCGCGGGAAATCAATGAAAAACTGTTTTTT CASSLAREINEKLFF
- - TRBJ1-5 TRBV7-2 TGTGCCAGCAGCTTTAGACAGGCTTATAGCAATCAGCCCCAGCATTTT CASSFRQAYSNQPQHF
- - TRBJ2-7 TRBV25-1 TGTGCCAGCAGCTGGGCGGTAAACAGCGAGCAGTACTTC CASSWAVNSEQYF
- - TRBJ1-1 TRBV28 TGTGCCAGCAGTTTGCTCAGGCCAAACACTGAAGCTTTCTTT CASSLLRPNTEAFF
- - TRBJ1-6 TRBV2 TGTGCCAGCAACCAAATGGGCTCCTATAATTCACCCCTCCACTTT CASNQMGSYNSPLHF
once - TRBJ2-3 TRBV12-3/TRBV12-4 TGTGCCAGCAGTTTAGATGTACGGTCCACAGATACGCAGTATTTT CASSLDVRSTDTQYF
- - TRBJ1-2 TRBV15 TGTGCCACCAGCAGAGTTCCCCAAGCGAGACAGACCTCTAACTATGGCTACACCTTC CATSRVPQARQTSNYGYTF
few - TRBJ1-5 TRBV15 TGTGCCACCAGGGTGATCTACAATCAGCCCCAGCATTTT CATRVIYNQPQHF
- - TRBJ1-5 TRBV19 TGTGCCAGTAGTGCGGCAGGTAGAGGCAATCAGCCCCAGCATTTT CASSAAGRGNQPQHF
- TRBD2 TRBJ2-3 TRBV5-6 TGTGCCAGCAGCTTGCCGGGACTAGCGGGAGTACGTACAGATACGCAGTATTTT CASSLPGLAGVRTDTQYF
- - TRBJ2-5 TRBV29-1 TGCAGCGTTTGTAGGGACGGGCAAGAGACCCAGTACTTC CSVCRDGQETQYF
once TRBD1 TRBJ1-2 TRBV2 TGTGCCAGCAGCGGAGACAGGGGTGGTGGCTACACCTTC CASSGDRGGGYTF
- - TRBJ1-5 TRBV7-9 TGTGCCACGAGCCGGGCGGATAGCAATCAGCCCCAGCATTTT CATSRADSNQPQHF
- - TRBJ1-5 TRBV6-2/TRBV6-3 TGTGCCAGCAGTTACTCGCCCCAGGGGTCTAATCAGCCCCAGCATTTT CASSYSPQGSNQPQHF
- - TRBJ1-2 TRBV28 TGTGCCAGCAGTCCCCCTTCAGGAGGAGGCTACACCTTC CASSPPSGGGYTF
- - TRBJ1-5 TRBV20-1 TGCAGTGCTGCAGCGGCCGGGGGAAAGGGGCCCCAGCATTTT CSAAAAGGKGPQHF
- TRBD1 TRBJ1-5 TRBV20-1 TGCAGTGCGTTACGGGGGCAGGGGGGGAAGCCCCAGCATTTT CSALRGQGGKPQHF
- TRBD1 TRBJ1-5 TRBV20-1 TGCAGTGCTATCCCGGACAGGGGGGCAGGAGCCCAGCATTTT CSAIPDRGAGAQHF
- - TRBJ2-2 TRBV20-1 TGCAGTGCCCTGACGGGCGGGCGAGACACCGGGGAGCTGTTTTTT CSALTGGRDTGELFF
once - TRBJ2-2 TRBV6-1 TGTGCCAGCAGAGCGGGACAGTCGATTAACACCGGGGAGCTGTTTTTT CASRAGQSINTGELFF
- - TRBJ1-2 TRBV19 TGTGCCAGTAGTACCACCTACGGGCGACCTAACTATGGCTACACCTTC CASSTTYGRPNYGYTF
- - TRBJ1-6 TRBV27 TGTGCCAGCAGTTTATGGGACGGGAATTCACCCCTCCACTTT CASSLWDGNSPLHF
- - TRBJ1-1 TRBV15 TGTGCCACCAGCTTCGGTTCCGGGACGGCCACTGAAGCTTTCTTT CATSFGSGTATEAFF
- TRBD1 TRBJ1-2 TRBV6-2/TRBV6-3 TGTGCCAGCAGTTCTCGACAGGGGCGTCCCTACACCTTC CASSSRQGRPYTF
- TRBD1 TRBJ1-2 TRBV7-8 TGTGCCAGCAGCTTACGGTCCCCACCCGATCGACAGGGGCGCTACGGAAGTGGCTACACCTTC CASSLRSPPDRQGRYGSGYTF
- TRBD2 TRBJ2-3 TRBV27 TGTGCCAGCAGAGAGGCCCATGGGGGGGGAAGCACAGATACGCAGTATTTT CASREAHGGGSTDTQYF